This T cell receptor (beta chain) derives from a study of T cell repertoires in cytomegalovirus infection (dated by TCRdb to 2018 to 2020). With regard to the full study: Recently identified HLA-C-restricted CMV epitopes, whose presentation resists viral immunomodulation, were targeted by peptide stimulations together with well-studied HLA-B-restricted epitopes. The HLA type of each donor mattered for the analysis, because public TCR beta signatures pointed to carriage of CMV infection along with the matching HLA type. General study outcomes and caveats: In both this cohort and an independent cohort of 300 to 450 donors, the cumulative frequency of public TCR beta family members distinguished carriers of CMV infection plus the relevant HLA type. The ex vivo response was dominated by HLA-C-restricted CMV-specific TCR beta clonotypes, which also provided the single most frequent clonotype in two of eight donors.

Trimming removed 0 bases from V and 5 bases from J, leaving 16 bases between the germline ends. CDR1 and CDR2 (LGHNA, YSLEER) derive from the germline V gene. Its CDR3 holds 17 amino acids, cysteine through phenylalanine. CDR3 DNA only is kept here, 51 bases in frame from base 1. Sequencing instrument: Illumina HiSeq 1500. TCRdb reworked the public reads: Q25 trimming with fastp, MiXCR clone assembly, productive beta chains retained. Rows are unified per CDR3 protein, each entry keeping the most common DNA and genes. The table for this sample lists 750,000 to 950,000 distinct CDR3 sequences; 25% to 35% of them were counted only once. The top ten constitute 13% of the sample. Read against the paper, the sample's treatment or condition label means: in vitro stimulation with specific CMV peptide epitopes to enrich CMV-specific T cells. This clonotype appeared a few times. Its antigen target is currently unknown. Qualities for individual bases were not recorded, and no much larger clone is one base off.

This sequence originates from a human donor in good health (CMV status not recorded). Some clones in this sample may be carry-over from other donors' samples. The chain couples TRBV4-3 to TRBJ2-2; the D gene is possibly TRBD2, with 5 bases matching. Here the sequenced sample was cultured CD8+ T cells from PBMCs, taken from culture after CMV antigen stimulation. Here is the DNA: TGCGCCAGCAGCCAAGACTCGGTTGGTAGAGGGACCGGGGAGCTGTTTTTT. Translated, this is CASSQDSVGRGTGELFF.